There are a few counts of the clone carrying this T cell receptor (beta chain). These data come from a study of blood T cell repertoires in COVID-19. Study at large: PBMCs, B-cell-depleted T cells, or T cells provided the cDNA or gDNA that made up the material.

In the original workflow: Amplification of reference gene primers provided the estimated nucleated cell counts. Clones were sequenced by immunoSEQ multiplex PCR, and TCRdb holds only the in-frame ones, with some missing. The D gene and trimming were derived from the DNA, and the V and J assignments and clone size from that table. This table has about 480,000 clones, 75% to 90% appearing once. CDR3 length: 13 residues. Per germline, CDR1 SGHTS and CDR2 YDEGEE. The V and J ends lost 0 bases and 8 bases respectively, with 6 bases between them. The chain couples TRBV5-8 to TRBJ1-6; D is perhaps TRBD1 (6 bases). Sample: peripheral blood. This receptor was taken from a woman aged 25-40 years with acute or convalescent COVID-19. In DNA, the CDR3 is TGTGCCAGCAGCTTGGACAGGGATTCACCCCTCCACTTT. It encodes CASSLDRDSPLHF.